What follows are 18 T cell receptor beta chains derived from one specimen sequenced in a study of response to subunit inactivated influenza vaccine. MiXCR, run by TCRdb on the RT-PCR reads, gives a single entry per CDR3 protein. The table includes about 780,000 distinct CDR3 sequences, less than 20% detected once. Sequences were derived from PBMCs from blood, sampled less than 6 days after vaccination. These receptor sequences come from a man over 45 who received an inactivated influenza vaccine.

The chain combines TRBV5-1 with TRBJ2-1; 8 positions match TRBD2. Germline V gives CDR1 SGHRS, CDR2 YFSETQ. The V segment lost 1 base and the J segment 7 bases; nucleotides outside the gene matches: 7. This CDR3 comprises 15 residues. CDR3 nucleotides: TGCGCCAGCAGCTTGACAGCGGGAGTGAATAATGAGCAGTTCTTC. It translates to CASSLTAGVNNEQFF.

V usage is TRBV24-1 and J usage is TRBJ2-1, with D possibly TRBD1 on 6 matching bases. CDR3 size: 16 residues. In germline, CDR1 is KGHDR, CDR2 SFDVKD. The V end lost 3 bases, the J end lost 0 bases, and 11 bases lay between the germline ends. The CDR3 nucleotides are TGTGCCACCAGTGATCGGACAGTGAGCTCCTACAATGAGCAGTTCTTC. Translation: CATSDRTVSSYNEQFF.

The chain carries TRBV4-3 and TRBJ1-2, with no clear D. Germline V gives CDR1 LGHNA, CDR2 YSLEER. The CDR3 contains 14 residues. Trimming took off 4 bases at V and 6 bases at J, with 15 bases between the two ends. The CDR3 nucleotides read TGCGCCAGCAGCCGCTTCGACTCCACGGATGGCTACACCTTC. Its translation is CASSRFDSTDGYTF.

This clonotype has only a few counts. This chain uses TRBV20-1 with TRBJ2-7, with 8 bases identical to TRBD2. Germline CDR1 and CDR2: DFQATT and SNEGSKA (reference sequence). This CDR3 has 13 amino acids. The junction had 7 bases not matched to a gene; V was cut back by 5 bases and J by 4 bases. CDR3 bases: TGCAGTGCTGAAGGGCCGGGGGGGTACGAGCAGTACTTC. Its translation: CSAEGPGGYEQYF.

This clonotype was seen more than once but under ten times. The chain carries TRBV6-2 or TRBV6-3 and TRBJ2-5, with 7 bases lining up with TRBD2. CDR3 size: 16 residues. The ends lost 5 bases at V and 2 bases at J; junction bases unmatched: 11. CDR1 is MNHEY and CDR2 is SVGEGT in the germline V gene. The CDR3 region is CASSPLGLAAQETQYF. In nucleotides, the CDR3 is TGTGCCAGCAGTCCGCTTGGGCTAGCGGCACAAGAGACCCAGTACTTC.

This clonotype was counted a few times. The chain uses TRBV5-6 and TRBJ2-7, with no clear D. V lost 0 bases and J lost 3, with 10 bases in between. Germline CDR1 and CDR2: SGHDT and YYEEEE. This CDR3 spans 14 amino acids. The CDR3 sequence is CASSLATGYYEQYF. The CDR3, as DNA: TGTGCCAGCAGCTTGGCAACGGGCTACTACGAGCAGTACTTC.

This clonotype was detected only a few times. The chain combines TRBV20-1 with TRBJ1-1, with 7 nucleotides matching TRBD1. The CDR3 contains 14 residues. Germline loops: CDR1 DFQATT, CDR2 SNEGSKA (reference sequence). V shed 3 bases and J 1 base; nucleotides not matched to a gene: 5. The CDR3 loop reads CSASRGGRNTEAFF. The CDR3 nucleotides read TGCAGTGCTAGCAGGGGGGGGAGGAACACTGAAGCTTTCTTT.

The gene calls are TRBV5-6 and TRBJ1-6, with TRBD1 matching over 8 bases. Germline CDR1 SGHDT, CDR2 YYEEEE. Trimming removed 4 bases from V and 6 bases from J; junction bases left unmatched: 6. There are 15 residues in the CDR3. CDR3 nucleotides: TGTGCCAGCAGCCCCAAGGACAGGGTTAATTCACCCCTCCACTTT. Translating gives CASSPKDRVNSPLHF. The variable domain in full, with the rest retrieved from reference TRBV5-6 and TRBJ1-6, is DAGVTQSPTHLIKTRGQQVTLRCSPKSGHDTVSWYQQALGQGPQFIFQYYEEEERQRGNFPDRFSGHQFPNYSSELNVNALLLGDSALYLCASSPKDRVNSPLHFGNGTRLTVT.

The sample holds a few counts of this clonotype. The chain has TRBV20-1 and TRBJ2-1, with 8 nucleotides matching TRBD2. This CDR3 is 14 amino acids long. Trimming at V came to 2 bases and at J to 7 bases, leaving 7 bases not matched to a gene. Germline lookup yields CDR1 DFQATT and CDR2 SNEGSKA (reference sequence). CDR3 sequence (DNA): TGCAGTGCTAGAAGACGGGGGGGCCAAAATGAGCAGTTCTTC. Residues: CSARRRGGQNEQFF.

The rearrangement links TRBV28 to TRBJ1-1; D may be TRBD1 (6 bases). V lost 1 base, J lost 5 bases, and 14 bases lay in between. The CDR3 is made up of 15 amino acids. Germline V gives CDR1 MDHEN, CDR2 SYDVKM. This chain's CDR3 is CASSLYGGRGTEAFF. The CDR3 nucleotides read TGTGCCAGCAGTTTATACGGGGGGCGCGGGACTGAAGCTTTCTTT. Using reference TRBV28 and TRBJ1-1 for the parts outside the CDR3, the full variable domain is DVKVTQSSRYLVKRTGEKVFLECVQDMDHENMFWYRQDPGLGLRLIYFSYDVKMKEKGDIPEGYSVSREKKERFSLILESASTNQTSMYLCASSLYGGRGTEAFFGQGTRLTVV.

This chain uses TRBV20-1 with TRBJ2-1; 7 bases match TRBD2. The CDR3 has 14 residues. V shed 0 bases and J 9 bases; nucleotides not matched to a gene: 8. The germline CDR1 and CDR2 sequences are DFQATT and SNEGSKA (reference sequence). The DNA for the CDR3 is TGCAGTGCTAGAGATCGGGTTACGGGGGGTGAGCAGTTCTTC. It specifies CSARDRVTGGEQFF.

This chain connects TRBV3-1 to TRBJ1-2, with unresolved D. The CDR3 loop spans 15 amino acids. Germline CDR1 reads LGHDT; CDR2 reads YNNKEL (reference sequence). V gave up 4 bases and J gave up 5 bases, with 17 bases separating them. In nucleotides, the CDR3 is TGTGCCAGCAGCCCTACATCAGGCTCGGGGTATGGCTACACCTTC. This codes for CASSPTSGSGYGYTF.

The sample holds one count of this clonotype. This chain uses TRBV11-2 with TRBJ2-5; 14 bases map to TRBD2. The V and J ends lost 1 base and 5 bases, in that order; junction bases with no gene match: 3. The CDR3 has 16 amino acids. Per germline, CDR1 SGHAT and CDR2 FQNNGV. In DNA, the CDR3 is TGTGCCAGCAGCTTAGGCCGACTAGCGGGAGGGGAGACCCAGTACTTC. Translating gives CASSLGRLAGGETQYF.

This chain joins TRBV12-5 and TRBJ2-7, with D maybe TRBD1 (5 bases). This CDR3 comprises 11 residues. Per germline, CDR1 LGHNT and CDR2 FRNRAP. The DNA of the CDR3 is TGTGTCACGACAGCGCACTACGAGCAGTACTTC. Residues: CVTTAHYEQYF.

This clonotype was seen ten or more times. V gene TRBV10-3 combines with J gene TRBJ2-6; D is perhaps TRBD1 (6 bases). There are 15 residues in the CDR3. Germline CDR1 and CDR2: ENHRY and SYGVKD. The V gene lost 7 bases and the J gene lost 3 bases, with 13 bases spanning the gap. This CDR3 reads CAIKGTGIGANVLTF. The CDR3 DNA follows: TGTGCCATCAAAGGAACAGGGATTGGGGCCAACGTCCTGACTTTC.

The chain joins TRBV4-3 to TRBJ1-3, with unresolved D. V lost 1 base and J lost 2, with 9 bases in between. The V gene's germline CDR1 is LGHNA and CDR2 YSLEER. The CDR3 covers 15 residues. CDR3 sequence reads: CASSQVRGTGNTIYF. The DNA for the CDR3 is TGCGCCAGCAGCCAAGTTCGGGGAACTGGAAACACCATATATTTT.

This clonotype has more than one count but fewer than ten. The CDR3 nucleotides read TGCAGTGCAACCGGGACTAACTATGGCTACACCTTC. This encodes CSATGTNYGYTF. The chain joins TRBV20-1 to TRBJ1-2; D unclear. Germline CDR1 and CDR2: DFQATT and SNEGSKA (reference sequence). This CDR3 is 12 amino acids long. Trimming took off 6 bases at V and 0 bases at J, with 8 bases between the two ends.

The DNA of the CDR3 is TGTGCCAGCAGTTACGAGGTCGAGGGGGCGCCTGGCTACACCTTC. As protein: CASSYEVEGAPGYTF. The J gene is TRBJ1-2, the V gene TRBV6-5, with 7 bases aligning to TRBD1. V dropped 2 bases and J dropped 7; count of bases not matched to a gene: 10. Germline V gene lookup returns CDR1 MNHEY and CDR2 SVGAGI. The CDR3 is 15 residues long.